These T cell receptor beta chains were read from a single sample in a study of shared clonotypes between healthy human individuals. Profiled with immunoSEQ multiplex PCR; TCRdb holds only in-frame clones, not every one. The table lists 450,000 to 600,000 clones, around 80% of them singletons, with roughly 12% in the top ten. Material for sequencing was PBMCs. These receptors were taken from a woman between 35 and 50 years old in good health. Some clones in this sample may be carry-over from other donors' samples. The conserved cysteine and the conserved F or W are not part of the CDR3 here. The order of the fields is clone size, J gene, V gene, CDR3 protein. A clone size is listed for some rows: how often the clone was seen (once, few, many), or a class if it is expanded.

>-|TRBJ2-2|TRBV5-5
ASSFTPTTTTNTGELF
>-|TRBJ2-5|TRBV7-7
ASSLSGSETQY
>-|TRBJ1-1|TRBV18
ASSPRSQGLGTEAF
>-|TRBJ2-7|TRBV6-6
ASSGGYRATNYEQY
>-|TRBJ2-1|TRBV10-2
ASSGGPTSGRALGHNEQF
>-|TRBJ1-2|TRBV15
ATSTPGQGVGYT
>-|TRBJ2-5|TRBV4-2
ASSQDLRQETQY
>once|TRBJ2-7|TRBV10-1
ASSAGGPYEQY
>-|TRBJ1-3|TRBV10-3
AISESRSLSGNTIY
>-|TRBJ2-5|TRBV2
ASSDEREGTQY
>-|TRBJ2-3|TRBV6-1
ASSEAQRYTDTQY
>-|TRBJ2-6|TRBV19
ASFHPSGANVLT
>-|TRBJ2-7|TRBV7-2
ASSTLDWVAGLGEQY
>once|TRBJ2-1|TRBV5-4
ASRASGTSRDEQF
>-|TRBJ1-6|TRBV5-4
ASSLVAGGDSPLH
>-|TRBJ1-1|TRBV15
ATSRAGTLNTEAF
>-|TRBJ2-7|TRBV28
ASGQGAFHPYEQY
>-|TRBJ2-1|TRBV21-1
ASSKARRGSPPNNEQF
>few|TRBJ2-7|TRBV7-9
ASSLDGVEQY
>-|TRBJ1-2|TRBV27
ASRSGARNYGYT
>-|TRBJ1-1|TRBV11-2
ASSPGRGRFTEAF
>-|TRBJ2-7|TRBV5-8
ASSLGLLEGQY
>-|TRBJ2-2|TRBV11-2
ASSSTRNTGELF